This T cell receptor beta chain was identified in a study of cytomegalovirus exposure and HLA in healthy donors. The table came from immunoSEQ multiplex PCR; TCRdb's copy has only in-frame clones and leaves some out. The table has around 150,000 clones, around 85% seen once; the top ten hold around 2.4%. Per the germline V gene, CDR1 is WSHSY and CDR2 is SAAADI. The ends lost 6 bases at V and 3 bases at J; junction bases unmatched: 5. CDR3 length equals 13 residues. The chain couples TRBV10-2 to TRBJ2-7, with TRBD1 matching over 7 bases. Sequenced material: PBMCs. This receptor was taken from a man aged 25-45 years in good health and CMV-seropositive. For the CDR3, the DNA is TGCGCCAGCAGGAACAGGGGCGGCTACGAGCAGTACTTC. This translates into CASRNRGGYEQYF.